The next 20 T cell receptor beta chains were all read from a single sample in a study of identical twins (dated by TCRdb to the mid-2010s). Library preparation employed 5' RACE. Sequencing was carried out with an Illumina HiSeq 2000. TCRdb handled the public reads itself, with Q25 trimming in fastp and clone calling in MiXCR, and kept productive beta chains. CDR3 protein sequences are deduplicated, and each keeps its most common genes and DNA. The sample yields under 250,000 distinct CDR3 sequences; more than 6.5% were counted once. The ten biggest clones cover around 2.1% of the sample. These data also formed part of another study, on yellow fever vaccine responses in identical twins.

The specimen was memory (CD45RO+) T cells sorted from blood. The sample's cell subset or site, from its label and the paper: CD45RO+ enriched T cells. These receptors originate from a young woman in good health.

This clonotype was counted many times. The genes are TRBV5-5 and TRBJ2-1; no definite D call. Germline V gives CDR1 SGHKS, CDR2 YYEKEE (reference sequence). The CDR3 is made up of 15 amino acids. The V gene lost 4 bases and the J gene lost 3 bases, with 14 bases spanning the gap. Here the CDR3 reads CASSPLGADYNEQFF. DNA for the CDR3: TGTGCCAGCAGCCCCCTCGGTGCCGACTACAATGAGCAGTTCTTC.

Many counts were recorded for this clonotype. The chain joins TRBV10-3 to TRBJ2-5; D ambiguous. The CDR3 covers 15 residues. Trimming took off 3 bases at V and 1 base at J, with 12 bases between the two ends. The germline V gene encodes CDR1 ENHRY and CDR2 SYGVKD. The DNA for the CDR3 is TGTGCCATCAGTGATTCGAAGGATCCCCAAGAGACCCAGTACTTC. Its protein product is CAISDSKDPQETQYF.

V usage is TRBV10-3 and J usage is TRBJ2-1; the match to TRBD2 covers 8 bases. Germline V gene sequence: CDR1 ENHRY, CDR2 SYGVKD. This CDR3 has 16 residues. V trimming: 0 bases; J trimming: 9 bases; junction bases outside the gene matches: 10. CDR3 sequence: CAISESTRGGESEQFF. The CDR3 coding sequence is TGTGCCATCAGTGAGTCGACACGGGGGGGCGAAAGTGAGCAGTTCTTC.

This clonotype occurred many times. The chain joins TRBV3-1 to TRBJ2-7; 9 nucleotides match TRBD1. Trimming removed 4 bases from V and 6 bases from J; junction bases left unmatched: 10. From germline, CDR1 is LGHDT and CDR2 YNNKEL (reference sequence). The CDR3 sequence is 15 residues long. The CDR3 spells CASSRPGQGGREQYF. As DNA, the CDR3 is TGTGCCAGCAGCCGGCCGGGACAGGGAGGACGCGAGCAGTACTTC.

This clonotype came up a few times. V gene TRBV20-1 combines with J gene TRBJ2-1, with TRBD2 identical over 14 bases. Trimming at V came to 1 base and at J to 0 bases, leaving 8 bases not matched to a gene. In germline, CDR1 is DFQATT, CDR2 SNEGSKA (reference sequence). The CDR3 has 19 amino acids. For the CDR3, the DNA is TGCAGTGCTAGAGCTTCGTGGGGACTAGCGGGAGTCTCCTACAATGAGCAGTTCTTC. It is translated as CSARASWGLAGVSYNEQFF.

This clonotype was observed many times. V is TRBV11-1 and J is TRBJ2-4; 11 positions agree with TRBD1. The CDR3 has 19 residues. In germline, CDR1 is SGHAT, CDR2 FQDESV (reference sequence). Trimming removed 5 bases from V and 0 bases from J; junction bases left unmatched: 12. The CDR3 DNA reads as TGTGCCAGCAGCGTGATCGGGACAGGGGGGACCCTAGCCAAAAACATTCAGTACTTC. This encodes CASSVIGTGGTLAKNIQYF. Full variable domain (missing parts from reference TRBV11-1 and TRBJ2-4): EAEVAQSPRYKITEKSQAVAFWCDPISGHATLYWYRQILGQGPELLVQFQDESVVDDSQLPKDRFSAERLKGVDSTLKIQPAELGDSAMYLCASSVIGTGGTLAKNIQYFGAGTRLSVL.

V is TRBV20-1 and J is TRBJ2-3; TRBD1 agrees at 7 bases. This CDR3 spans 14 amino acids. Per the germline V gene, CDR1 is DFQATT and CDR2 is SNEGSKA (reference sequence). V lost 4 bases to trimming and J lost 4 bases; unmatched junction nucleotides: 8. The CDR3 reads CSATSGQRADTQYF. CDR3 in DNA: TGCAGTGCTACCTCGGGACAGAGGGCAGATACGCAGTATTTT.

This clonotype turned up a few times. The gene calls are TRBV6-1 and TRBJ2-7, with 8 bases fitting TRBD1. The CDR3 runs to 15 residues. V trimming: 6 bases; J trimming: 4 bases; junction bases outside the gene matches: 11. The V gene's germline CDR1 is MNHNS and CDR2 SASEGT. The CDR3 sequence: CASRTGGTGPYEQYF. CDR3 nucleotides: TGTGCCAGCAGAACAGGCGGGACAGGCCCTTACGAGCAGTACTTC.

This clonotype has a handful of counts. V is TRBV7-8 and J is TRBJ2-5, with 7 positions matching TRBD1. From germline, CDR1 is SGHVS and CDR2 FQNEAQ. The CDR3 runs to 13 residues. With V trimmed by 2 bases and J by 7 bases, 4 bases remained unmatched. The CDR3 protein is CASSLRQGGTQYF. CDR3 sequence (DNA): TGTGCCAGCAGCTTACGACAGGGTGGGACCCAGTACTTC.

The rearrangement links TRBV11-2 to TRBJ1-4; TRBD1 agrees at 10 bases. Germline V gene sequence: CDR1 SGHAT, CDR2 FQNNGV. This CDR3 contains 16 residues. With V trimmed by 4 bases and J by 8 bases, 10 bases remained unmatched. In nucleotides, the CDR3 is TGTGCCAGCAGCTCAAGAGCAGACAGGGGGCAAGAAAAACTGTTTTTT. Translation: CASSSRADRGQEKLFF.

This chain joins TRBV28 and TRBJ2-7; D is undetermined. This CDR3 has 10 amino acids. Germline V lookup: CDR1 MDHEN, CDR2 SYDVKM. Trimming took 8 bases from V and 4 from J, leaving 6 bases between them. CDR3 sequence: CASEGYEQYF. As DNA, the CDR3 is TGTGCCAGCGAAGGATACGAGCAGTACTTC.

The rearrangement joins TRBV9 to TRBJ2-7; 8 nucleotides agree with TRBD2. CDR3 length equals 14 residues. The J segment lost 3 bases and the V segment lost 0 bases, leaving 2 bases of the junction unmatched. Germline V gene data show CDR1 as SGDLS and CDR2 as YYNGEE. The CDR3 is CASSVGTSGYEQYF. CDR3 in DNA: TGTGCCAGCAGCGTAGGTACTAGCGGCTACGAGCAGTACTTC.

In its sample, this clonotype was seen many times. This rearrangement joins TRBV5-6 to TRBJ2-1; no clear D. The germline gives CDR1 SGHDT, CDR2 YYEEEE. CDR3 length equals 11 residues. V gave up 4 bases and J gave up 7 bases, with 6 bases separating them. CDR3 nucleotide sequence: TGTGCCAGCAGCCGACCGAATGAGCAGTTCTTC. Protein product: CASSRPNEQFF.

This clonotype has more than one count but fewer than ten. The chain recombines TRBV5-5 with TRBJ1-6; 9 bases map to TRBD1. Germline V gene lookup returns CDR1 SGHKS and CDR2 YYEKEE (reference sequence). The trim removed 2 bases at V and 6 bases at J, leaving 12 bases unmatched. The CDR3 totals 18 residues. In DNA form, the CDR3 reads TGTGCCAGCAGCTTCATCGGGTCTGGGACAGGGCCTAATTCACCCCTCCACTTT. It encodes CASSFIGSGTGPNSPLHF.

In its sample, this clonotype was seen a few times. The rearrangement uses TRBV28 and TRBJ1-1; D perhaps matches TRBD1 (5 bases). Trimming cost V 4 bases and J 11 bases, with 14 bases left between them. CDR3 length: 12 residues. Germline lookup yields CDR1 MDHEN and CDR2 SYDVKM. The CDR3 DNA is TGTGCCAGCAGTTCGGGACCAATTGGGGCTTTCTTT. As protein: CASSSGPIGAFF.

A few counts support this clonotype. J is TRBJ2-2 and V is TRBV6-2 or TRBV6-3; TRBD2 agrees at 11 bases. The CDR3 totals 19 residues. CDR1 is MNHEY and CDR2 is SVGEGT in the germline V gene. V was pared by 4 bases and J by 1 base, with 11 bases of the junction left unmatched. The chain's CDR3 is CASSSYMRTSGRNTGELFF. The CDR3 nucleotides read TGTGCCAGCAGTTCTTACATGCGGACTAGCGGGCGGAACACCGGGGAGCTGTTTTTT.

This clonotype showed up many times. The CDR3: CASSFSTGELFF. The CDR3 DNA sequence: TGTGCCAGCAGCTTTTCAACCGGGGAGCTGTTTTTT. V usage is TRBV5-6 and J usage is TRBJ2-2, with D unresolved. This CDR3 has 12 residues. CDR1 and CDR2 from the germline V gene are SGHDT and YYEEEE. V was shortened by 2 bases and J by 5 bases, with 4 bases between the two germline ends. The complete variable domain, with remaining parts taken from reference TRBV5-6 and TRBJ2-2, reads DAGVTQSPTHLIKTRGQQVTLRCSPKSGHDTVSWYQQALGQGPQFIFQYYEEEERQRGNFPDRFSGHQFPNYSSELNVNALLLGDSALYLCASSFSTGELFFGEGSRLTVL.

Ten or more counts support this clonotype. V and J are TRBV7-2 and TRBJ2-1, with a tentative D call TRBD2 (6 bases). Deletions cut 5 bases from V and 0 bases from J, with 11 bases between. The CDR3 runs to 15 residues. Germline loops: CDR1 SGHTA, CDR2 FQGNSA. The CDR3 loop reads CASSLDGSSYNEQFF. CDR3 nucleotides: TGTGCCAGCAGCCTGGACGGGAGCTCCTACAATGAGCAGTTCTTC.

The chain recombines TRBV7-9 with TRBJ1-2, with 12 bases that match TRBD1. Germline assignment: CDR1 SEHNR and CDR2 FQNEAQ (reference sequence). Trimming took 4 bases from V and 6 from J; bases not matched to a gene: 9. There are 16 residues in the CDR3. The CDR3 coding sequence is TGTGCCAGCAGCTCTCATGTGGGACAGGGGGCTGATGGCTACACCTTC. As protein: CASSSHVGQGADGYTF.

V usage is TRBV6-5 and J usage is TRBJ2-5, with TRBD2 matching over 10 bases. Germline trimming cut 5 bases from V and 7 bases from J; bases unmatched to any gene: 10. Germline V gene lookup returns CDR1 MNHEY and CDR2 SVGAGI. This CDR3 is 15 amino acids long. The CDR3 sequence: CASSPRLAGPGTQYF. The CDR3 coding sequence is TGTGCCAGCAGTCCTCGACTAGCGGGTCCCGGGACCCAGTACTTC.